This T cell receptor beta chain comes out of a study of tumor-infiltrating lymphocytes in primary liver carcinoma. In the study overall: Patients underwent resection of primary liver carcinoma. Study findings and constraints: Blood had a significantly lower top-250-clone fraction than tumors did (p = 0.039).

Researchers generated TCR beta cDNA from about 450 ng of total RNA, relying on a constant-region primer. Three nested multiplex PCR rounds of slightly modified ARM-PCR generated TCR beta libraries. Rounds one and two of PCR, each of about 10 cycles, were primed with TRBV1-TRBV30 forward primers and a C-beta reverse primer. TCRdb called the multiplex PCR reads again in MiXCR, with one record for every CDR3 protein. The data contain about 320,000 distinct CDR3 sequences, approximately 60% of them seen just once; the ten biggest clones take up approximately 9%. The CDR3 runs to 16 residues. Germline V gene data show CDR1 as MGHRA and CDR2 as YSYEKL. Regarding this clonotype: Its antigen is currently unknown. An end of the junction does not agree with germline; a read error may underlie this.

Germline DNA was also extracted, while the blood RNA originated from unsorted whole blood. The patients lived with chronic HBV infection and had not yet received any treatment. The chain recombines TRBV4-1 with TRBJ2-5; 9 nucleotides align to TRBD2. This TCR came from a man aged 35 to 55 with primary liver carcinoma and hepatitis B virus infection. Material: peripheral blood. The CDR3 DNA is TGTGCCAGCAGCCAAGATCCGCCTAGCGGGGCTGAGGCCCAGTACTTC. It yields the protein CASSQDPPSGAEAQYF.